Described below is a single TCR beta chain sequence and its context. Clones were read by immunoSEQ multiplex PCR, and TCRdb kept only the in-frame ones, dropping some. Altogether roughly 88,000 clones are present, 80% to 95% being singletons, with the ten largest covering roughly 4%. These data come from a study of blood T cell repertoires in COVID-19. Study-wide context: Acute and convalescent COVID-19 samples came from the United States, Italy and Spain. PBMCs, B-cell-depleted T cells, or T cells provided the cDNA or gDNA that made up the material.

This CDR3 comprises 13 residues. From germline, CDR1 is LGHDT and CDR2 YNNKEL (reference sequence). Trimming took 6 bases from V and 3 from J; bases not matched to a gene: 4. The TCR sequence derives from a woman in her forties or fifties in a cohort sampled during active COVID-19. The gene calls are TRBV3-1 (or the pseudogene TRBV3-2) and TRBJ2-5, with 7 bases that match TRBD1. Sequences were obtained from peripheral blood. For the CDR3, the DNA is TGTGCCAGCAGGAGTCAGGGGGAAGAGACCCAGTACTTC. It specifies CASRSQGEETQYF.